The present T cell receptor beta chain was sequenced within a study of cytomegalovirus exposure and HLA in healthy donors. Study in general: In an earlier analysis, 90 million to 130 million unique TCR beta sequences were found from about 179 million T cells. Findings and caveats of the study: Prior analysis indicated that the majority of TCR beta V segments exhibited productivity approximately 90% or approximately 30% of the time.

With respect to this clone: Its antigen is currently unknown.

This CDR3 region has 14 residues. The V and J ends lost 3 bases and 3 bases respectively, with 12 bases between them. CDR1 is SGHRS and CDR2 is YFSETQ in the germline V gene. The PCR contained 60 Vbeta and 13 Jbeta primers. Assay used: immunoSEQ multiplex PCR; TCRdb lists only in-frame clones, some missing. The profile shows 160,000 or so clones, roughly 80% of them singletons. The chain employs TRBV5-1 and TRBJ1-1, with D unclear. Specimen: PBMCs. This clonotype was obtained from a male donor in good health and CMV-seropositive. The CDR3 loop reads CASSSGSGDTEAFF. The CDR3 DNA follows: TGCGCCAGCAGCTCTGGATCGGGTGACACTGAAGCTTTCTTT.